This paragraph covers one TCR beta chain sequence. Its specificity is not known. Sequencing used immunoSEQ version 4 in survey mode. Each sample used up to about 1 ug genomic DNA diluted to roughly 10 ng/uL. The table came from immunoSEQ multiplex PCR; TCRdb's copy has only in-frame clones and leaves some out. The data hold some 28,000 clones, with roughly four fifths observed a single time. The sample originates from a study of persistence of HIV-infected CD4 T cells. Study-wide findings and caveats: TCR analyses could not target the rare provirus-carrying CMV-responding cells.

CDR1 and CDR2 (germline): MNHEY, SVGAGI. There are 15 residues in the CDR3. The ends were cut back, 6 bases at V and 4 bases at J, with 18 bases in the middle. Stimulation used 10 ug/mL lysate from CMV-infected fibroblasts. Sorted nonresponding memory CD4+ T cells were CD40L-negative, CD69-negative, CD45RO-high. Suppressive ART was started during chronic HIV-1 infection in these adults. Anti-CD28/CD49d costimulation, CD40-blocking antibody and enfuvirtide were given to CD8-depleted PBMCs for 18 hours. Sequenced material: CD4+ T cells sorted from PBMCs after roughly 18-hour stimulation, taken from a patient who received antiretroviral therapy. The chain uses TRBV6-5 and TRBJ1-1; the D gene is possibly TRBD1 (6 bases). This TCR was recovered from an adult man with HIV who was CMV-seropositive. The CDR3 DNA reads TGTGCCAGCAGAAAGACAGGAGTGATGAGCACTGAAGCTTTCTTT. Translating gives CASRKTGVMSTEAFF.